Following are 2 T cell receptor beta chains from one sample sequenced in a study of cytomegalovirus exposure and HLA in healthy donors. PCR employed 60 Vbeta and 13 Jbeta primers. Using immunoSEQ multiplex PCR, the repertoire was profiled, and TCRdb retains in-frame clones only, with some absent. This table holds approximately 61,000 clones, about four fifths found once. Specimen: PBMCs. Source of these receptors: a man over 45 in good health and CMV-seropositive.

This clone was observed a few times. The chain combines TRBV6-5 with TRBJ2-2; 9 bases map to TRBD1. The CDR3 length is 15 residues. J was trimmed by 5 bases and V by 5 bases; bases with no gene match: 6. The V gene's germline CDR1 is MNHEY and CDR2 SVGAGI. CDR3 sequence: CASSGDRGGTGELFF. As DNA, the CDR3 is TGTGCCAGCAGTGGCGACAGGGGGGGGACCGGGGAGCTGTTTTTT.

V is TRBV14 and J is TRBJ1-3; D not resolved. This CDR3 has 13 amino acids. Trimming removed 3 bases at V and 2 bases at J, with 5 bases between. Per the germline V gene, CDR1 is SGHDN and CDR2 is FVKESK. CDR3 residues: CASSHGAGNTIYF. The CDR3, as DNA: TGTGCCAGCAGCCACGGAGCTGGAAACACCATATATTTT.